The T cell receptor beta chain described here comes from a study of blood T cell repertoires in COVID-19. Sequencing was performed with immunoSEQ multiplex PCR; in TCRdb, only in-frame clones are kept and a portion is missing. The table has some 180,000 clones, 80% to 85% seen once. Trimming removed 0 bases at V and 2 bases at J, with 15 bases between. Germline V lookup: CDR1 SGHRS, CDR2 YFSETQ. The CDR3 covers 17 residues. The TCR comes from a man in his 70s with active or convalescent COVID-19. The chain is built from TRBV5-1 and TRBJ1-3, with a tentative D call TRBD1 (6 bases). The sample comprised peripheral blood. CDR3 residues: CASSLGAAQGAGNTIYF. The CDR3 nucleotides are TGCGCCAGCAGCTTGGGGGCGGCACAGGGAGCTGGAAACACCATATATTTT.